This TCR beta chain was documented in a study of naive and memory T cell subsets. The library had UMIs added by 3' ligation of an oligonucleotide to TCR cDNA. Adult healthy volunteers gave 2.5 ml peripheral blood for whole-blood RNA. Germline CDR1 and CDR2: LNHDA and SQIVND (reference sequence). This CDR3 comprises 13 residues. The V end lost 6 bases, the J end lost 4 bases, and 9 bases lay between the germline ends. Amplification of ligated cDNA took four PCR rounds with SP2 and nested alpha and beta constant primers. For blood and skin samples, reverse transcription used TCR alpha and beta constant primers. Via MiXCR, TCRdb re-called the 5' RACE reads, giving one row per CDR3 protein. This table has about 60,000 distinct CDR3 sequences, 8% to 9% appearing once. This clonotype was recorded a few times.

The TCR originated in a female donor in good health. The rearrangement joins TRBV19 to TRBJ1-4; unclear D gene. CDR3 bases: TGTGCCAGTAGGAACATGGGTAATGAAAAACTGTTTTTT. Protein sequence: CASRNMGNEKLFF.